This passage covers 20 T cell receptor beta chains from one sample sequenced in a study of control samples from healthy donors and cancer patients. The data were produced by immunoSEQ multiplex PCR, yet TCRdb's version contains in-frame clones alone and is incomplete. This sample has fewer than 95,000 clones, with about 82% found just once. The sequenced material came from blood. These receptor sequences come from a young man in good health.

The chain has TRBV11-2 and TRBJ2-5; possible D gene TRBD1, 6 bases. This CDR3 is built from 13 residues. V lost 5 bases and J lost 5, with 12 bases in between. CDR1 and CDR2 from the germline V gene are SGHAT and FQNNGV. CDR3 coding DNA: TGTGCCAGCAGCCCACAGGGCAGGGAGACCCAGTACTTC. Amino acid sequence: CASSPQGRETQYF.

The rearrangement links TRBV10-3 to TRBJ2-3; D may match TRBD1 or TRBD2 (5 bases each). This CDR3 is built from 12 residues. The germline V gene encodes CDR1 ENHRY and CDR2 SYGVKD. The V end lost 8 bases, the J end lost 8 bases, and 14 bases lay between the germline ends. The CDR3 protein is CAIRGGVGTQYF. CDR3 bases: TGTGCCATCCGGGGCGGTGTGGGTACGCAGTATTTT.

In this sample, this clone is medium-sized. The chain has TRBV25-1 and TRBJ1-5; D is unclear. Deletions cut 4 bases from V and 1 base from J, with 11 bases between. Germline CDR1 and CDR2: MGHDK and SYGVNS. The CDR3 is made up of 15 amino acids. The CDR3 DNA sequence: TGTGCCAGCAGTGGAGGGCTATTGAGCAATCAGCCCCAGCATTTT. Translated: CASSGGLLSNQPQHF.

The chain is built from TRBV5-1 and TRBJ2-7; 9 positions agree with TRBD1. The germline CDR1 and CDR2 sequences are SGHRS and YFSETQ. J was trimmed by 7 bases and V by 2 bases; bases with no gene match: 13. This CDR3 contains 16 residues. CDR3 in DNA: TGCGCCAGCAGCTTACTACAGGGGGCCCTGGGGGTAGAGCAGTACTTC. As protein: CASSLLQGALGVEQYF.

The genes are TRBV30 and TRBJ1-1, with D possibly TRBD1 on 5 matching bases. CDR1 GTSNPN and CDR2 SVGIG come from the germline V gene (reference sequence). Between the trimmed V and J ends, which lost 3 bases and 2 bases, there was a span of 13 bases. The CDR3 has 14 residues. CDR3 DNA sequence: TGTGCCTGGAGCGGAAGACAGATTAACACTGAAGCTTTCTTT. Translating it yields CAWSGRQINTEAFF. The variable domain in full, with the rest retrieved from reference TRBV30 and TRBJ1-1, is SQTIHQWPATLVQPVGSPLSLECTVEGTSNPNLYWYRQAAGRGLQLLFYSVGIGQISSEVPQNLSASRPQDRQFILSSKKLLLSDSGFYLCAWSGRQINTEAFFGQGTRLTVV.

The chain employs TRBV18 and TRBJ2-1, with 10 bases fitting TRBD2. Germline values: CDR1 KGHSH, CDR2 LQKENI. J lost 7 bases, V lost 3 bases, and 6 bases had no gene match. The CDR3 extends over 15 amino acids. The CDR3 DNA reads TGTGCCAGCTCACCTAGGACTAGCGGAGATAATGAGCAGTTCTTC. It is translated as CASSPRTSGDNEQFF.

The CDR3 loop reads CAWSVGDRRAYEQYF. Written as DNA, the CDR3 is TGTGCCTGGAGTGTCGGGGACAGGAGGGCCTACGAGCAGTACTTC. The chain recombines TRBV30 with TRBJ2-7; 8 bases are shared with TRBD1. Germline V gives CDR1 GTSNPN, CDR2 SVGIG (reference sequence). This CDR3 has 15 amino acids. Unmatched junction bases numbered 6, after V lost 0 bases and J lost 2 bases.

The CDR3 DNA reads as TGTGCCAGCAGTGAAGGGAGCGGAACTGAAGCTTTCTTT. Translation: CASSEGSGTEAFF. J is TRBJ1-1 and V is TRBV25-1; unclear D gene. V dropped 2 bases and J dropped 5 bases, with 9 bases sitting between them. The CDR3 length is 13 residues. Per the germline V gene, CDR1 is MGHDK and CDR2 is SYGVNS. Looking up the rest from reference TRBV25-1 and TRBJ1-1 gives the full variable domain: EADIYQTPRYLVIGTGKKITLECSQTMGHDKMYWYQQDPGMELHLIHYSYGVNSTEKGDLSSESTVSRIRTEHFPLTLESARPSHTSQYLCASSEGSGTEAFFGQGTRLTVV.

The chain has TRBV6-5 and TRBJ1-6, with D possibly being TRBD1 (5 bases). The V end was cut by 5 bases, the J end by 10 bases, with 18 bases between. The CDR3 loop spans 15 amino acids. Germline values: CDR1 MNHEY, CDR2 SVGAGI. The CDR3 DNA follows: TGTGCCAGCAGTCCCACCGGGGAGGGGTTATCACCCCTCCACTTT. It codes for CASSPTGEGLSPLHF.

The rearrangement uses TRBV7-2 and TRBJ1-2; D possibly corresponds to TRBD1 (6 bases). Between the trimmed V and J ends, which lost 1 base and 4 bases, there was a span of 10 bases. This CDR3 has 14 residues. Germline values: CDR1 SGHTA, CDR2 FQGNSA. The DNA of the CDR3 is TGTGCCAGCAGCTTAGATTCAGGGGTCTATGGCTACACCTTC. Protein: CASSLDSGVYGYTF.

This sequence joins TRBV11-1 and TRBJ2-4; 8 bases are a match to TRBD1. V dropped 2 bases and J dropped 8; count of bases not matched to a gene: 2. The CDR3 contains 13 residues. In germline, CDR1 is SGHAT, CDR2 FQDESV (reference sequence). The CDR3 nucleotides are TGTGCCAGCAGCTTAAACAGGGGGTACATTCAGTACTTC. Encoded protein: CASSLNRGYIQYF.

The V gene is TRBV6-5, the J gene TRBJ2-3, with 9 bases fitting TRBD2. The trim removed 8 bases at V and 1 base at J, leaving 1 base unmatched. Per the germline V gene, CDR1 is MNHEY and CDR2 is SVGAGI. CDR3 length: 13 residues. The CDR3 sequence: CASQRGGTDTQYF. The CDR3 bases are TGTGCCAGCCAGCGGGGGGGCACAGATACGCAGTATTTT.

The chain carries TRBV6-5 and TRBJ2-7; maybe TRBD1 (5 bases). V shed 8 bases and J shed 5 bases, with 19 bases lying between them. From germline, CDR1 is MNHEY and CDR2 SVGAGI. There are 14 residues in the CDR3. CDR3 loop: CASGAGLVSDEQYF. Here the CDR3 DNA reads TGTGCCAGCGGGGCCGGGCTTGTCTCGGACGAGCAGTACTTC.

The genes are TRBV10-3 and TRBJ2-3; 8 bases match TRBD1. CDR3 size: 16 residues. CDR1 is ENHRY and CDR2 is SYGVKD in the germline V gene. V lost 4 bases, J lost 3 bases, and 9 bases stayed unmatched. The CDR3 DNA follows: TGTGCCATCAGTGGCTCGACAGGGGTAAAGACAGATACGCAGTATTTT. Encoded protein: CAISGSTGVKTDTQYF.

The V gene is TRBV5-5, the J gene TRBJ1-6; 8 bases are shared with TRBD1. Germline V lookup: CDR1 SGHKS, CDR2 YYEKEE (reference sequence). After removal of 6 bases from V and 7 bases from J, the junction contained 3 bases not matched to a gene. The CDR3 is 13 residues long. For the CDR3, the DNA is TGTGCCAGCAAGTCAGGGGGCAATTCACCCCTCCACTTT. It specifies CASKSGGNSPLHF.

The rearrangement links TRBV9 to TRBJ2-5, with D possibly matching TRBD2 (6 bases). Germline V CDR1 and CDR2: SGDLS, YYNGEE. V lost 0 bases and J lost 5, with 17 bases in between. The CDR3 is 16 residues long. CDR3 DNA sequence: TGTGCCAGCAGCGTAGGGGCCCAACTTGGAGGGGAGACCCAGTACTTC. This codes for CASSVGAQLGGETQYF.

This sequence joins TRBV10-3 and TRBJ1-1; 9 bases line up with TRBD1. V gave up 5 bases and J gave up 5 bases; unmatched junction bases: 9. The CDR3 has 15 amino acids. Germline values: CDR1 ENHRY, CDR2 SYGVKD. Here the CDR3 DNA reads TGTGCCATCAGTACGCCACAGGGGGCAGGAACTGAAGCTTTCTTT. Its protein is CAISTPQGAGTEAFF.

The CDR3 DNA reads TGTGCCAGCAGTCCCCCCGGTTGGGGGAGCGAGCAGTACTTC. Protein: CASSPPGWGSEQYF. The chain is built from TRBV6-2 or TRBV6-3 and TRBJ2-7; D may correspond to TRBD1 or TRBD2 (5 bases each). The V end lost 5 bases, the J end lost 6 bases, and 17 bases lay between the germline ends. This CDR3 is built from 14 residues. Germline-derived CDR1 and CDR2 are MNHEY and SVGEGT.

CDR3 DNA: TGTGCCAGCGCGAGGGACAGCGTTACCTACGAGCAGTACTTC. This codes for CASARDSVTYEQYF. V gene TRBV27 combines with J gene TRBJ2-7; 7 bases agree with TRBD1. CDR1 is MNHEY, CDR2 SMNVEV, per germline (reference sequence). With V trimmed by 8 bases and J by 2 bases, 9 bases remained unmatched. CDR3 length: 14 residues.

This rearrangement joins TRBV5-1 to TRBJ2-5, with 8 positions matching TRBD1. This CDR3 spans 12 amino acids. CDR1 and CDR2 (germline): SGHRS, YFSETQ. The V segment lost 4 bases and the J segment 5 bases; nucleotides outside the gene matches: 1. The CDR3 region has the DNA TGCGCCAGCAGCCCAGGGGGCGAGACCCAGTACTTC. This sequence encodes CASSPGGETQYF.